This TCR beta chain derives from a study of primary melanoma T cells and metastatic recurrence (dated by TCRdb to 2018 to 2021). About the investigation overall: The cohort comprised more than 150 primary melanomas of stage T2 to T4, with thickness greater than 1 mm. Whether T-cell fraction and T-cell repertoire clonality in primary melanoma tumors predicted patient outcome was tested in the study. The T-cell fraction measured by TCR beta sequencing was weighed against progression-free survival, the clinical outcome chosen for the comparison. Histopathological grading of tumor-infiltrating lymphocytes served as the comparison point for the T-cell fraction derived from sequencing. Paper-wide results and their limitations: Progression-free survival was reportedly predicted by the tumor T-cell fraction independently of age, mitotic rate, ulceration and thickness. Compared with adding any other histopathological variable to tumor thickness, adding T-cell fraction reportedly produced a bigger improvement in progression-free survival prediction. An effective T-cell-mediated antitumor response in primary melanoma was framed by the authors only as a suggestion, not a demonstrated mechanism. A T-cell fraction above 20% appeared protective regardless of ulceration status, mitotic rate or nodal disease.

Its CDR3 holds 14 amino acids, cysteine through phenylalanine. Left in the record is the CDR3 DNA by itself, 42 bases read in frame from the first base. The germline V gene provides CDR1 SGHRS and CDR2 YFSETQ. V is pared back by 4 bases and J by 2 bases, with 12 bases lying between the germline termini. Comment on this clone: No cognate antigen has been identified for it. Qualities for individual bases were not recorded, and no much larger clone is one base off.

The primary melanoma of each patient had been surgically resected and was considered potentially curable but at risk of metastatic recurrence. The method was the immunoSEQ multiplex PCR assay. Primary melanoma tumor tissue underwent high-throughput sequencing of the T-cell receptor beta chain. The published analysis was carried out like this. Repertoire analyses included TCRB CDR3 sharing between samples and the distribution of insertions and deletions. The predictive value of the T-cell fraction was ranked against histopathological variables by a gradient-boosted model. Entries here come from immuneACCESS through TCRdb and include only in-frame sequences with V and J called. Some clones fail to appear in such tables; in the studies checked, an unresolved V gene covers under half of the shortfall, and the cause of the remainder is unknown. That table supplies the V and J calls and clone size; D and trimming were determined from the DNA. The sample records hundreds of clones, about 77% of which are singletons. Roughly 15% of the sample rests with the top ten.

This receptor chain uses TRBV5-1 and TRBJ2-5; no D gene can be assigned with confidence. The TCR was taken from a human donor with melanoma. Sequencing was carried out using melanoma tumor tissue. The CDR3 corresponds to CASSGLRLQETQYF. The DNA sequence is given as TGCGCCAGCAGCGGCCTTAGGTTACAAGAGACCCAGTACTTC.